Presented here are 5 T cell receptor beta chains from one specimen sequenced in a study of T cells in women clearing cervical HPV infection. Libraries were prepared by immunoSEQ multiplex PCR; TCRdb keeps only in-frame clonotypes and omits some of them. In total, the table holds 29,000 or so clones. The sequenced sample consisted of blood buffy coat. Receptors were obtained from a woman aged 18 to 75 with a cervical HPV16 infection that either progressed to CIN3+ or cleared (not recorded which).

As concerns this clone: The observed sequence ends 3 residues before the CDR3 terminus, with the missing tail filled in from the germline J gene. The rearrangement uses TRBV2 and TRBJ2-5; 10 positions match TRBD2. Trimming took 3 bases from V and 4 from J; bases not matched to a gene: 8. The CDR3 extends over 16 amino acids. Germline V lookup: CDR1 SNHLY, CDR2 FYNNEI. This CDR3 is CASSDGSGGPGETQYF. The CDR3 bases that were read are TGTGCCAGCAGTGATGGTAGCGGGGGGCCTGGAGAGACC.

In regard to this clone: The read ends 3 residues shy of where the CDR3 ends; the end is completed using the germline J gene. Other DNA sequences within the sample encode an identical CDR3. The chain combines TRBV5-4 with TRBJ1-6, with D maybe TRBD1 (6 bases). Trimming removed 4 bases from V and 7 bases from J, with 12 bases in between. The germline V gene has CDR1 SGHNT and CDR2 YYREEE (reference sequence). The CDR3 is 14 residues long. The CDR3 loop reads CASSVRQENSPLHF. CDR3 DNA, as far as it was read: TGTGCCAGCAGCGTACGACAGGAGAATTCACCC.

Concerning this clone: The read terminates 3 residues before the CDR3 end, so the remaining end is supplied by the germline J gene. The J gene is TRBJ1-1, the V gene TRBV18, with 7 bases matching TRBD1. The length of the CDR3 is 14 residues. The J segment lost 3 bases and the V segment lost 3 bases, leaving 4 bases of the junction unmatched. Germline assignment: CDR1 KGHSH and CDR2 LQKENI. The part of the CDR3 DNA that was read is TGTGCCAGCTCACCCACAGGGGCTTACACTGAA. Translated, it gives CASSPTGAYTE. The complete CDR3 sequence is CASSPTGAYTEAFF. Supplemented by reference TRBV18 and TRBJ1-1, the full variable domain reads NAGVMQNPRHLVRRRGQEARLRCSPMKGHSHVYWYRQLPEEGLKFMVYLQKENIIDESGMPKERFSAEFPKEGPSILRIQQVVRGDSAAYFCASSPTGAYTEAFFGQGTRLTVV.

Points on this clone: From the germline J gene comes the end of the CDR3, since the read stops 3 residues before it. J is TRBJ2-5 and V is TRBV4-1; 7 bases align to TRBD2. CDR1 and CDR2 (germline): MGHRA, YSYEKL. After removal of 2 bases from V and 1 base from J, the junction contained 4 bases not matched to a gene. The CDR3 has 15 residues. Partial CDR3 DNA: TGCGCCAGCAGCCAACTGGGGGGGTCCCAAGAGACC. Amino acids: CASSQLGGSQET. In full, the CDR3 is CASSQLGGSQETQYF.

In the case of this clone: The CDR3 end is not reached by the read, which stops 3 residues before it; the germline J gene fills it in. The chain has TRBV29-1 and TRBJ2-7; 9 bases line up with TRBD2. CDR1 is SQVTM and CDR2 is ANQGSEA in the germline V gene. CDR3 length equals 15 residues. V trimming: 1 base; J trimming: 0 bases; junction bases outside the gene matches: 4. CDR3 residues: CSVEGGSGSSYEQYF. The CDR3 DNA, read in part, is TGCAGCGTTGAAGGGGGTAGCGGGAGCTCCTACGAG.